This is a list of T cell receptor beta chains from one sample in a study of brain T cells in children with intractable seizures. The data were produced by immunoSEQ multiplex PCR, yet TCRdb's version contains in-frame clones alone and is incomplete. The sample contains some 80,000 clones, around 91% of which appear only once. Sequences were derived from peripheral blood, sampled at surgery. The receptors originated from a girl aged 2 to 9 with Rasmussen encephalitis and intractable seizures. The CDR3 runs from the conserved cysteine through the conserved F or W. The D gene is left open where the match is weak. For some rows the clone size is stated as once, few or many, or as a class when expanded; others skip it.

j_call clone_size v_call d_call cdr3_aa cdr3_nt
TRBJ1-2 NA TRBV5-4 NA CASRASTGGYTF TGTGCCAGCAGGGCGTCGACAGGTGGCTACACCTTC
TRBJ1-5 NA TRBV19 NA CASSIEAQRGPQHF TGTGCCAGTAGTATAGAGGCGCAGCGTGGGCCCCAGCATTTT
TRBJ2-2 NA TRBV7-9 NA CASQGINTGELFF TGTGCCAGCCAGGGTATAAACACCGGGGAGCTGTTTTTT
TRBJ2-7 NA TRBV5-4 NA CAFLGTSEQYF TGTGCCTTCCTCGGAACAAGTGAGCAGTACTTC
TRBJ1-5 NA TRBV3-1/TRBV3-2 TRBD1 CASSETGTGNQPQHF TGTGCCAGCAGCGAGACCGGGACAGGCAATCAGCCCCAGCATTTT
TRBJ2-2 NA TRBV19 TRBD1 CASRYGTGVNTGELFF TGTGCCAGTAGATATGGGACAGGGGTGAACACCGGGGAGCTGTTTTTT
TRBJ2-2 NA TRBV2 NA CASGRRTNTGELFF TGTGCCAGCGGAAGACGGACGAACACCGGGGAGCTGTTTTTT
TRBJ1-1 NA TRBV10-3 TRBD1 CAISRDSKNTEAFF TGTGCCATCAGTAGGGACAGTAAGAACACTGAAGCTTTCTTT
TRBJ1-2 NA TRBV18 NA CASSPRQDYGYTF TGTGCCAGCTCACCACGTCAGGACTATGGCTACACCTTC
TRBJ2-1 NA TRBV5-1 NA CASSQTSGFDNEQFF TGCGCCAGCAGCCAGACTAGTGGTTTTGACAATGAGCAGTTCTTC
TRBJ1-2 NA TRBV12-3/TRBV12-4 NA CASSLDAYGYTF TGTGCCAGCAGTTTAGACGCCTATGGCTACACCTTC
TRBJ2-2 NA TRBV7-6 TRBD2 CASSSLAGVSGELFF TGTGCCAGCAGCTCCCTAGCGGGAGTGTCCGGGGAGCTGTTTTTT
TRBJ2-5 NA TRBV3-1/TRBV3-2 NA CASSRGQTAGAFPETQYF TGTGCCAGCAGCCGGGGTCAGACGGCGGGGGCCTTCCCAGAGACCCAGTACTTC
TRBJ2-5 NA TRBV28 TRBD2 CASSLAGGETQYF TGTGCCAGCAGTCTAGCGGGTGGAGAGACCCAGTACTTC
TRBJ1-4 once TRBV27 TRBD1 CASSTLRRQGNEKLFF TGTGCCAGCAGTACCCTCCGAAGACAGGGGAATGAAAAACTGTTTTTT
TRBJ1-6 once TRBV2 NA CASTPDSPLHF TGTGCCAGCACCCCGGATTCACCCCTCCACTTT
TRBJ2-3 NA TRBV9 TRBD2 CASSVDERGWGTDTQYF TGTGCCAGCAGCGTCGACGAGCGGGGGTGGGGCACAGATACGCAGTATTTT
TRBJ2-5 NA TRBV30 NA CAWSPRRGAGQETQYF TGTGCCTGGAGTCCTCGCAGGGGGGCGGGGCAAGAGACCCAGTACTTC
TRBJ1-6 NA TRBV5-1 NA CASSLELTRMDSPLHF TGCGCCAGCAGCTTGGAGTTAACCCGGATGGATTCACCCCTCCACTTT
TRBJ2-3 NA TRBV18 TRBD2 CASSPGLVLGDTQYF TGTGCCAGCTCACCGGGACTAGTCCTTGGAGATACGCAGTATTTT
TRBJ2-1 NA TRBV3-1/TRBV3-2 TRBD2 CASSPRLAGATEQFF TGTGCCAGCAGCCCCCGACTAGCGGGAGCCACTGAGCAGTTCTTC
TRBJ2-7 once TRBV10-3 TRBD1 CAAERGQGLYEQYF TGTGCCGCCGAACGCGGACAGGGCCTCTACGAGCAGTACTTC
TRBJ1-1 NA TRBV6-5 NA CASSYSIQRMNTEAFF TGTGCCAGCAGTTACTCGATTCAGAGGATGAACACTGAAGCTTTCTTT
TRBJ1-6 NA TRBV10-1 NA CASSEHGTSSPLHF TGCGCCAGCAGTGAGCACGGGACATCTTCACCCCTCCACTTT
TRBJ2-5 NA TRBV3-1/TRBV3-2 NA CASSQDFARGETQYF TGTGCCAGCAGCCAAGATTTCGCAAGGGGAGAGACCCAGTACTTC
TRBJ2-2 NA TRBV7-8 TRBD2 CASSNLAGGNTGELFF TGTGCCAGCAGTAACTTGGCGGGAGGAAACACCGGGGAGCTGTTTTTT
TRBJ2-1 NA TRBV7-2 TRBD2 CASSLGGLAGFSYNEQFF TGTGCCAGCAGCTTAGGAGGACTAGCGGGTTTCTCCTACAATGAGCAGTTCTTC
TRBJ2-6 NA TRBV30 TRBD2 CAWRSPGGGAGDKANVLTF TGTGCCTGGAGATCCCCGGGGGGGGGCGCGGGGGACAAGGCCAACGTCCTGACTTTC
TRBJ1-1 NA TRBV5-1 NA CASRRNSGLEAFF TGCGCCAGTAGACGTAATTCAGGGTTGGAAGCTTTCTTT
TRBJ1-2 NA TRBV5-6 NA CASSLSGALRDYGYTF TGTGCCAGCAGCTTGTCTGGTGCCCTTAGGGACTATGGCTACACCTTC
TRBJ2-2 NA TRBV3-1/TRBV3-2 NA CASSRVGPRTGELFF TGTGCCAGCAGCCGGGTAGGGCCGCGGACTGGGGAGCTGTTTTTT
TRBJ2-3 NA TRBV27 TRBD2 CASSLRGVSTDTQYF TGTGCCAGCAGTTTACGGGGGGTTTCCACAGATACGCAGTATTTT
TRBJ2-5 once TRBV11-2 NA CASSLVRGRKETQYF TGTGCCAGCAGCTTAGTGAGGGGCAGGAAAGAGACCCAGTACTTC
TRBJ2-3 NA TRBV19 TRBD1 CASSTTGDDLDTQYF TGTGCCAGTAGTACTACAGGGGATGATCTAGATACGCAGTATTTT
TRBJ2-2 NA TRBV5-1 TRBD1 CASRGQGDTGELFF TGCGCCAGCCGCGGACAGGGGGACACCGGGGAGCTGTTTTTT
TRBJ2-7 NA TRBV28 TRBD1 CASSRQGSYEQYF TGTGCCAGCAGCAGACAGGGTTCCTACGAGCAGTACTTC
TRBJ1-2 NA TRBV5-4 NA CASSLVSEVDGYTF TGTGCCAGCAGCTTGGTGTCAGAAGTTGATGGCTACACCTTC
TRBJ2-7 NA TRBV11-2 NA CASSSRAVYEQYF TGTGCCAGCAGCTCTCGCGCAGTCTACGAGCAGTACTTC
TRBJ2-5 NA TRBV7-3 NA CASGVAYQETQYF TGTGCCAGCGGCGTAGCGTACCAAGAGACCCAGTACTTC
TRBJ2-6 NA TRBV14 NA CASSPLSGSGANVLTF TGTGCCAGCAGCCCATTGAGTGGGTCTGGGGCCAACGTCCTGACTTTC
TRBJ1-1 NA TRBV12-3/TRBV12-4 NA CASSTYGNEAFF TGTGCCAGCAGCACATACGGAAATGAAGCTTTCTTT
TRBJ2-7 NA TRBV30 TRBD1 CAWRTQGVPSEQYF TGTGCCTGGAGAACACAGGGGGTCCCCTCCGAGCAGTACTTC
TRBJ2-1 once TRBV11-2 NA CASSSRGGVTYNEQFF TGTGCCAGCAGCTCCCGAGGAGGGGTCACGTACAATGAGCAGTTCTTC
TRBJ1-6 NA TRBV19 NA CASNHRDNSPLHF TGTGCCAGTAACCACAGGGACAATTCACCCCTCCACTTT
TRBJ1-3 NA TRBV3-1/TRBV3-2 NA CASSQGGSSGNTIYF TGTGCCAGCAGCCAAGGGGGAAGCTCTGGAAACACCATATATTTT
TRBJ2-2 NA TRBV11-2 TRBD1 CASSLGTGRSGELFF TGTGCCAGCAGCTTAGGGACAGGGAGGTCCGGGGAGCTGTTTTTT
TRBJ1-1 NA TRBV18 TRBD1 CASSPMRTGINTEAFF TGTGCCAGCTCACCAATGAGGACAGGGATCAACACTGAAGCTTTCTTT
TRBJ2-3 NA TRBV14 NA CASSQDGPLTTDTQYF TGTGCCAGCAGCCAAGATGGTCCGCTTACAACAGATACGCAGTATTTT
TRBJ1-3 NA TRBV9 NA CASSADFSGNTIYF TGTGCCAGCAGCGCGGACTTCTCTGGAAACACCATATATTTT
TRBJ2-7 NA TRBV28 TRBD1 CASRSTGPDEQYF TGTGCCAGCAGGTCGACAGGGCCCGACGAGCAGTACTTC
TRBJ1-3 NA TRBV9 NA CASSVTPDFSGNTIYF TGTGCCAGCAGCGTAACCCCAGACTTTTCTGGAAACACCATATATTTT
TRBJ2-1 medium-sized TRBV24-1 NA CATSDLYNEQFF TGTGCCACCAGTGATTTGTATAATGAGCAGTTCTTC
TRBJ1-2 NA TRBV2 NA CASPNSLRGQAGYTF TGTGCCAGCCCCAATTCATTACGGGGGCAGGCGGGCTACACCTTC
TRBJ2-1 NA TRBV6-5 TRBD2 CASGAGASTNEQFF TGTGCCAGCGGAGCGGGGGCTTCGACCAATGAGCAGTTCTTC